Here is one T cell receptor (beta chain) with its context. Its antigen is unknown. The data were taken from a study of response to subunit inactivated influenza vaccine. Study-wide points: Each seasonal flu vaccination may recruit only limited new T cells, authors suggested.

TCRdb passed the RT-PCR reads through MiXCR, listing each CDR3 protein once. Seen here are hundreds of thousands of distinct CDR3 sequences, less than 20% observed once, and the top ten hold 9.5% to 13%. The CDR3 is 14 residues long. V was cut by 5 bases and J by 9 bases, with 17 bases left in between. Germline CDR1 is SGHTA and CDR2 is FQGNSA. The chain carries TRBV7-2 and TRBJ1-5, with D tentatively TRBD1 (5 bases). The sample in question was PBMCs from blood, obtained roughly 13 days after vaccination. The sequence was obtained from a man in his forties or fifties who received an inactivated influenza vaccine. CDR3 nucleotides: TGTGCCAGCAGCCGGGACGCCGGTATGGGGCCCCAGCATTTT. Translation gives CASSRDAGMGPQHF. The complete variable domain, with remaining parts taken from reference TRBV7-2 and TRBJ1-5, reads GAGVSQSPSNKVTEKGKDVELRCDPISGHTALYWYRQSLGQGLEFLIYFQGNSAPDKSGLPSDRFSAERTGGSVSTLTIQRTQQEDSAVYLCASSRDAGMGPQHFGDGTRLSIL.